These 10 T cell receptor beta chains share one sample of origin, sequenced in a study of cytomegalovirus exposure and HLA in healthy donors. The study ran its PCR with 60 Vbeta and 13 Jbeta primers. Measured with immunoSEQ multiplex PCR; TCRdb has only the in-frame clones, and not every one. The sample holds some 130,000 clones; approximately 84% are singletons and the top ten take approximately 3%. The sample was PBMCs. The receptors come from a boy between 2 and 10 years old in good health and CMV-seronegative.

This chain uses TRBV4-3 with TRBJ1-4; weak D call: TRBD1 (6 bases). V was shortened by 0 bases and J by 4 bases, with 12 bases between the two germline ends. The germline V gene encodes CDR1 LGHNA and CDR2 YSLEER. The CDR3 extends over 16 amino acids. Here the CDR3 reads CASSQDRGTGNEKLFF. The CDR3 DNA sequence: TGCGCCAGCAGCCAAGATAGGGGGACGGGTAATGAAAAACTGTTTTTT.

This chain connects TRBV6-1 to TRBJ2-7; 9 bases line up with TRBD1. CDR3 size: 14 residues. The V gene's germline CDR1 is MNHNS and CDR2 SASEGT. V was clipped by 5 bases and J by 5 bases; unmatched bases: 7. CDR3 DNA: TGTGCCAGCAGTTTGGGGACAGGGACCGACGAGCAGTACTTC. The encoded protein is CASSLGTGTDEQYF.

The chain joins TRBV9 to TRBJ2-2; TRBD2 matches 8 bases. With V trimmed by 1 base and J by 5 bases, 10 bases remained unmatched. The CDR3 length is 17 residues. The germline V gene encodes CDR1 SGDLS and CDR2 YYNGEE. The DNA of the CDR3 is TGTGCCAGCAGCGTACTGTTGGGCGGGGGGAAAACCGGGGAGCTGTTTTTT. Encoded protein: CASSVLLGGGKTGELFF.

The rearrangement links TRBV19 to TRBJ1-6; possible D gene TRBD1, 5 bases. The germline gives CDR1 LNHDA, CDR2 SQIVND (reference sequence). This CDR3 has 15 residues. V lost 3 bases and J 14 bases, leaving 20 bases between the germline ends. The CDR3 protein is CASSIGGLPGGALHF. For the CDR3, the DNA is TGTGCCAGTAGTATTGGGGGACTTCCCGGCGGGGCCCTCCACTTT.

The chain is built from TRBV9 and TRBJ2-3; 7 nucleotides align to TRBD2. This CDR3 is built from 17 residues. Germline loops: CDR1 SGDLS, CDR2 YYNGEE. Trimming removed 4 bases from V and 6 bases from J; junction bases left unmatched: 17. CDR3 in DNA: TGTGCCAGCAGCCCAGCTGCGGCTAGCGGTATCAAGGATACGCAGTATTTT. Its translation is CASSPAAASGIKDTQYF.

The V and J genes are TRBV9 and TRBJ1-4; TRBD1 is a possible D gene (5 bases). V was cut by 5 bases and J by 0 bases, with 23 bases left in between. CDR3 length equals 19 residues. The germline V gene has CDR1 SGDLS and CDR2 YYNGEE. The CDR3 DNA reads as TGTGCCAGCAGTCCAAGGCAGGGCGCCGTGGCGGCAACTAATGAAAAACTGTTTTTT. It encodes CASSPRQGAVAATNEKLFF.

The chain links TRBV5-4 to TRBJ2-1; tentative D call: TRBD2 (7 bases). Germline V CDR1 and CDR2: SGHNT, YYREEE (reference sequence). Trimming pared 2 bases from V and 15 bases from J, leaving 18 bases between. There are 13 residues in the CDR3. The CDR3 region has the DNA TGTGCCAGCAGCTTCCTAGGCCGGGGGGCACCGTTCTTC. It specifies CASSFLGRGAPFF.

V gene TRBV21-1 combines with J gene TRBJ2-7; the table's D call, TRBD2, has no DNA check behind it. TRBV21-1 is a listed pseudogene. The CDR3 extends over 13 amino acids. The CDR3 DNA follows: TGTGCCAGCAGCCGGGACTTCTCCTACGAGCAGTACTTC. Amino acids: CASSRDFSYEQYF.

The CDR3 region is CASSEGTGPNTGELFF. DNA of the CDR3: TGTGCCAGCAGCGAGGGGACAGGGCCGAACACCGGGGAGCTGTTTTTT. The J gene is TRBJ2-2, the V gene TRBV9; 9 bases align to TRBD1. Germline V gene lookup returns CDR1 SGDLS and CDR2 YYNGEE. With 3 bases clipped from V and 0 bases from J, the junction kept 3 bases outside the gene matches. CDR3 size: 16 residues.

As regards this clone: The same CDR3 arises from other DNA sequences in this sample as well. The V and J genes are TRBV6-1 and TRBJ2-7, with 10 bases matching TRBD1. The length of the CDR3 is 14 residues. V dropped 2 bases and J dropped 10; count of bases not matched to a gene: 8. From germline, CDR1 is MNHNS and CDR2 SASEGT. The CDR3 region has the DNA TGTGCCAGCAGTGAACAGTCGGGACAGGGGATTCAGTACGTC. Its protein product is CASSEQSGQGIQYV.